The T cell receptor beta chain described here comes from a study of OX40 agonist ivuxolimab in advanced cancers. Sequencing used immunoSEQ multiplex PCR; TCRdb keeps in-frame clones, though not all of them. The repertoire holds some 44,000 clones, with over 70% as singletons. Losses at the gene ends were 5 bases for V and 6 bases for J; bases not matched to a gene: 13. Germline V gene sequence: CDR1 MNHEY, CDR2 SVGAGI. This CDR3 has 15 residues. Specimen: CD4+ or CD8+ T cells sorted from blood, collected in a trial of the OX40 agonist ivuxolimab. This clonotype was sampled from an adult with an advanced solid tumor such as melanoma, head and neck, liver or kidney cancer. V is TRBV6-5 and J is TRBJ2-7; 7 bases agree with TRBD1. DNA for the CDR3: TGTGCCAGCAGTCTAACGGGGCAGGGGGTCGGCGAGCAGTACTTC. The encoded protein is CASSLTGQGVGEQYF.